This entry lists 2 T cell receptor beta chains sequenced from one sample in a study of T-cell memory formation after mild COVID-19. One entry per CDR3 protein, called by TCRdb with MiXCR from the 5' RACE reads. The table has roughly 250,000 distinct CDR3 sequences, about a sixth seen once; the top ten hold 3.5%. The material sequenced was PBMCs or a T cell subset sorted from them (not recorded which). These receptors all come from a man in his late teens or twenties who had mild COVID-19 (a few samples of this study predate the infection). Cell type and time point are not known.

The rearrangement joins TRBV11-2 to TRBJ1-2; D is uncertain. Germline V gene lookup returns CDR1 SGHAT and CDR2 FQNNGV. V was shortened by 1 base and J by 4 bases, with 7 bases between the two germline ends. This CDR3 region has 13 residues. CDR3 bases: TGTGCCAGCAGCTTAGTAAGAGCCTATGGCTACACCTTC. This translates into CASSLVRAYGYTF.

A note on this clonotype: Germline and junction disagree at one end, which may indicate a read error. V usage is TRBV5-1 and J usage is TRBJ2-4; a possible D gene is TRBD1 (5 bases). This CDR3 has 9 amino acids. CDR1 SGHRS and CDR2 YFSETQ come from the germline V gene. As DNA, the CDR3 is TGCGCCAGCAGCCACATGGACAACTTC. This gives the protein CASSHMDNF.